This T cell receptor beta chain was observed in a study of blood T cell repertoires in COVID-19. The wider study: Whether acute or convalescent, the COVID-19 samples came from the United States, Italy and Spain. Sample material is recorded as cDNA or gDNA derived from T cells, B-cell-depleted T cells, or PBMCs.

The CDR3 loop spans 15 amino acids. The germline V gene encodes CDR1 SGHTA and CDR2 FQGTGA. V was clipped by 0 bases and J by 6 bases; unmatched bases: 4. In the source study's methods: Estimation of nucleated cell counts was performed using reference gene primer amplification. Measured with immunoSEQ multiplex PCR; TCRdb has only the in-frame clones, and not every one. V and J calls and clone size are those listed in that table; D and trimming were worked out from the DNA. The sample includes around 20,000 clones, over 90% seen only once; the top ten take over 4%. The rearrangement uses TRBV7-3 and TRBJ2-3; 9 nucleotides line up with TRBD2. The specimen was peripheral blood. This TCR came from a woman aged 50 to 60 with active COVID-19. The CDR3 region is CASSLTRGRGDTQYF. In DNA form, the CDR3 reads TGTGCCAGCAGCTTAACCCGCGGGAGGGGGGATACGCAGTATTTT.